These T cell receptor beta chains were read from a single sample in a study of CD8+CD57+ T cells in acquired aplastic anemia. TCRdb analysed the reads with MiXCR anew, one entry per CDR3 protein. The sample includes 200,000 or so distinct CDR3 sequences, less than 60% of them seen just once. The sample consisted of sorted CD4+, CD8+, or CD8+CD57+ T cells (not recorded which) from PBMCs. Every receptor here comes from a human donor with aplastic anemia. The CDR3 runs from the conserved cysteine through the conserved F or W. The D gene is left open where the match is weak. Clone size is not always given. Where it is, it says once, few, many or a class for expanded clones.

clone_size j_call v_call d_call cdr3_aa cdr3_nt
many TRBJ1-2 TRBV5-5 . CASSLAGGRPANYGYTF TGTGCCAGCAGCTTGGCGGGAGGCAGGCCCGCTAACTATGGCTACACCTTC
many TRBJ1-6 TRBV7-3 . CASRSGVGNSPLHF TGTGCCAGCAGGTCAGGGGTTGGTAATTCACCCCTCCACTTT
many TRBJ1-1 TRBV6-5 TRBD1 CASRGGQVRGAFF TGTGCCAGCAGGGGTGGACAGGTCCGTGGAGCTTTCTTT
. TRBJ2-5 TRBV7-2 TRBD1 CASSEWTGEETQYF TGTGCCAGCAGCGAGTGGACAGGGGAAGAGACCCAGTACTTC
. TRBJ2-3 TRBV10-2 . CASSSREDTDTQYF TGCGCCAGCAGTTCAAGGGAGGACACAGATACGCAGTATTTT
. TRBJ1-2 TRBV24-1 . CATSDTGGIYGYTF TGTGCCACCAGTGATACCGGGGGTATATATGGCTACACCTTC
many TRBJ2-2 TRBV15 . CATSRDLGLTNPGELFF TGTGCCACCAGCAGAGACCTGGGCCTGACAAACCCCGGGGAGCTGTTTTTT
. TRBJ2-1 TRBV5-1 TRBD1 CASSPHGQGGQFF TGCGCCAGCAGCCCCCACGGACAGGGAGGGCAGTTCTTC
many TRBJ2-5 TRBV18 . CVSSPPAQTQYF TGTGTCAGCTCACCTCCGGCGCAGACCCAGTACTTC
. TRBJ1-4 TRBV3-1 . CASSLGGKLFF TGTGCCAGCAGCCTGGGGGGTAAACTGTTTTTT
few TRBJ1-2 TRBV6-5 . CASSFVAGDYGYTF TGTGCCAGCAGTTTCGTAGCGGGGGACTATGGCTACACCTTC
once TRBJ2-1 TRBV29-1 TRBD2 CGASGDIYNEQFF TGCGGGGCTAGCGGAGACATCTACAATGAGCAGTTCTTC
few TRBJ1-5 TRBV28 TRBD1 CASSLDRPDRAWWPQHF TGTGCCAGCAGCCTTGACCGCCCGGACAGGGCCTGGTGGCCCCAGCATTTT
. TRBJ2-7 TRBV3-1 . CASSQEQVSYEQYF TGTGCCAGCAGCCAAGAACAGGTTAGCTACGAGCAGTACTTC
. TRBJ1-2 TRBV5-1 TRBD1 CASSPGWGTGSYGYTF TGCGCCAGCAGCCCGGGGTGGGGGACAGGGAGCTATGGCTACACCTTC
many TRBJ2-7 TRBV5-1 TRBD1 CASSWDRAYEQYF TGCGCCAGCAGCTGGGACAGGGCCTACGAGCAGTACTTC
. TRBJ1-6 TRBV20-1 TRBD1 CSADRDRDNSPLRF TGCAGTGCTGACCGGGACAGGGATAATTCACCCCTCCGCTTT
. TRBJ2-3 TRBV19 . CASSMWDVTDTQYF TGTGCCAGTAGTATGTGGGATGTCACAGATACGCAGTATTTT
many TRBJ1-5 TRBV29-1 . CSVGGNQPQHF TGCAGCGTTGGTGGCAATCAGCCCCAGCATTTT
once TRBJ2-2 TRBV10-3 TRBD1 CAIRGQGGTGELFF TGTGCCATCAGGGGACAGGGGGGGACCGGGGAGCTGTTTTTT
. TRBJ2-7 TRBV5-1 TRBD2 CASSHRTSGGANIYEQYF TGCGCCAGCAGCCACAGGACTAGCGGGGGGGCCAATATCTACGAGCAGTACTTC
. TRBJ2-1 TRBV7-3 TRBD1 CASSLGPQRQGNDNEQFF TGTGCCAGCAGCTTAGGGCCGCAGCGACAGGGTAACGACAATGAGCAGTTCTTC
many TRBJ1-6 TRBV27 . CASSFEASYNSPLHF TGTGCCAGCAGTTTTGAGGCTTCCTATAATTCACCCCTCCACTTT
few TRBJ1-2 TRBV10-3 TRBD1 CAISESHRGVGGYTF TGTGCCATCAGTGAGTCGCACAGGGGTGTAGGTGGCTACACCTTC
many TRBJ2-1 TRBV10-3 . CAISEGQREQFF TGTGCCATCAGTGAGGGACAGCGGGAGCAGTTCTTC
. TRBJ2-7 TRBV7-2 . CASTAEGFYEQYF TGTGCCAGCACCGCGGAGGGCTTCTACGAGCAGTACTTC
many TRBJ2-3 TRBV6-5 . CASSTDRQSDTQYF TGTGCCAGCAGTACTGACAGGCAGTCAGATACGCAGTATTTT
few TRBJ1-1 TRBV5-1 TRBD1 CASSQYGTDLNTEAFF TGCGCCAGCAGCCAGTACGGGACAGACCTCAACACTGAAGCTTTCTTT
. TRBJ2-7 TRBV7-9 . CASSVGPRTEQYF TGTGCCAGCAGCGTGGGCCCTAGGACCGAGCAGTACTTC
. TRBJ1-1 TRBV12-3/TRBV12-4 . CASSLLAGRNTEAFF TGTGCCAGCAGTTTACTAGCGGGGCGGAACACTGAAGCTTTCTTT
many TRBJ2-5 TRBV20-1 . CSAFDQETQYF TGCAGTGCTTTCGATCAAGAGACCCAGTACTTC
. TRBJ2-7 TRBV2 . CASSQDRHRAYEQYF TGTGCCAGCAGCCAAGACAGACACCGAGCCTACGAGCAGTACTTC
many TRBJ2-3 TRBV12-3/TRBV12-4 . CASSLYSGVNTDTQYF TGTGCCAGCAGTTTATATTCAGGGGTCAACACAGATACGCAGTATTTT
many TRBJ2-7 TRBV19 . CASSQQGGEEKQYF TGTGCCAGTAGTCAACAGGGGGGGGAAGAAAAGCAGTACTTC
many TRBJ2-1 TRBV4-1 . CASSQDSGRMSSYNEQFF TGCGCCAGCAGCCAAGATTCAGGCAGGATGAGCTCCTACAATGAGCAGTTCTTC
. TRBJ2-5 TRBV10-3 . CAISDINQETQYF TGTGCCATCAGTGACATAAACCAAGAGACCCAGTACTTC
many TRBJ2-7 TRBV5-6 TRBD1 CASSPDRGIYEQYF TGTGCCAGCAGCCCGGACAGGGGTATATACGAGCAGTACTTC
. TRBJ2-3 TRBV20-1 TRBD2 CSATKRRGGADTQYF TGCAGTGCTACTAAACGGCGGGGGGGCGCAGATACGCAGTATTTT
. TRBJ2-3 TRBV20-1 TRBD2 CSAPQTSGGTGDTQYF TGCAGTGCTCCCCAGACTAGCGGGGGGACGGGTGATACGCAGTATTTT